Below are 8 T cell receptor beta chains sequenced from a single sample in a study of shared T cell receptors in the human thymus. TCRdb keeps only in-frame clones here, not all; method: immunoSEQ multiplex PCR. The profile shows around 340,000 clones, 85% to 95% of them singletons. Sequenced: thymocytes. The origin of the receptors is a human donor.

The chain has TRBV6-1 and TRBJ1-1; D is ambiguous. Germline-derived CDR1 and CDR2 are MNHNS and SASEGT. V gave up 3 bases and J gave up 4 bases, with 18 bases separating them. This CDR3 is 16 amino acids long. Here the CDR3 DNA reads TGTGCCAGCAGTGACCCCAGCCCGTTTGAGGGCACTGAAGCTTTCTTT. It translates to CASSDPSPFEGTEAFF.

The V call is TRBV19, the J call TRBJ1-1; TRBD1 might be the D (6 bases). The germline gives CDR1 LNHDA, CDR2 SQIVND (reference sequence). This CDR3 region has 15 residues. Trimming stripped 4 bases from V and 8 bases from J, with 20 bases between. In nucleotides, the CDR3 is TGTGCCAGTAGTAGGACAGACAAGACGAGGGGGGAAGCTTTCTTT. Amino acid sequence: CASSRTDKTRGEAFF.

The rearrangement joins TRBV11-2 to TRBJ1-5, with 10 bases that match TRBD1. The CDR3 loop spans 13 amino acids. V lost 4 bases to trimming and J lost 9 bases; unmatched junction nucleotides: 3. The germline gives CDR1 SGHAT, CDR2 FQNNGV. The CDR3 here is CASSYDRGLPQHF. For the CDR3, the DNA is TGTGCCAGCAGCTACGACAGGGGGCTGCCCCAGCATTTT.

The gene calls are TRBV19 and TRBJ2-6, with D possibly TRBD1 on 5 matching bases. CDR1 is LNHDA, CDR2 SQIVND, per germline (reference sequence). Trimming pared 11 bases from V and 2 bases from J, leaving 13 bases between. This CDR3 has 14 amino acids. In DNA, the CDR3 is TGTGCCGGATACTCCAGGGCTGGGGCCAACGTCCTGACTTTC. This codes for CAGYSRAGANVLTF.

This CDR3 is CASQGGDEQYF. CDR3 sequence (DNA): TGTGCCAGCCAGGGTGGGGACGAGCAGTACTTC. The J gene is TRBJ2-7, the V gene TRBV2; a possible D gene is TRBD1 (5 bases). This CDR3 has 11 residues. CDR1 is SNHLY, CDR2 FYNNEI, per germline. V shed 8 bases and J shed 5 bases, with 10 bases lying between them.

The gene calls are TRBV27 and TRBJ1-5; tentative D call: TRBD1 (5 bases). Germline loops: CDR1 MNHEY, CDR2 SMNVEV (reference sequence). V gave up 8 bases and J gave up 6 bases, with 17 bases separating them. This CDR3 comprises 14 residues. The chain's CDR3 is CASAVMGGSQPQHF. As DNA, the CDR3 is TGTGCCAGCGCTGTGATGGGGGGGAGTCAGCCCCAGCATTTT.

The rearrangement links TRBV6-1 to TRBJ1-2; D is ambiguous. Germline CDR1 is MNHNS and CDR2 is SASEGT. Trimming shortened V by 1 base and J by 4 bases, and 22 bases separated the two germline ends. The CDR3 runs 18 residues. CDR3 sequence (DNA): TGTGCCAGCAGTGAAGTCGGTGGGATTCAAGGTCCCCTCTATGGCTACACCTTC. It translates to CASSEVGGIQGPLYGYTF.

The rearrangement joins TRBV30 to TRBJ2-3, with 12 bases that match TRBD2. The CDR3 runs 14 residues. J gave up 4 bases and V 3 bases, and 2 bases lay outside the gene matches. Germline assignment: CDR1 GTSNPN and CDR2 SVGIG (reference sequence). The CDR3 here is CAWRTSGSADTQYF. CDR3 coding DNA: TGTGCCTGGAGGACTAGCGGGAGTGCAGATACGCAGTATTTT.